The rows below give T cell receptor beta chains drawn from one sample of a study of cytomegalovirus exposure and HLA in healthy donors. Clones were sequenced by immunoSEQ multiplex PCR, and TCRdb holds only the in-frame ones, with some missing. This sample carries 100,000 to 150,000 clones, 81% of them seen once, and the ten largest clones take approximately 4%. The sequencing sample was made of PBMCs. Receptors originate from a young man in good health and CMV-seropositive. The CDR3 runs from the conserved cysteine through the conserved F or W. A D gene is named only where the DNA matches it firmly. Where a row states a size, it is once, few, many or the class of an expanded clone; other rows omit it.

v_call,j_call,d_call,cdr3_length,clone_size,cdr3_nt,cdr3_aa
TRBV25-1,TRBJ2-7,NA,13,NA,TGTGCCAGCAGAGGTCAGGACTCCTACGAGCAGTACTTC,CASRGQDSYEQYF
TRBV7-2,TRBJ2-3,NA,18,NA,TGTGCCAGCAGCTTAGTCTTTTTCGCTGAGGGAAACACAGATACGCAGTATTTT,CASSLVFFAEGNTDTQYF
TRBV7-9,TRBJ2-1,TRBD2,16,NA,TGTGCCAGCAGCGACCGGAGCGGGGGGGTAATCAATGAGCAGTTCTTC,CASSDRSGGVINEQFF
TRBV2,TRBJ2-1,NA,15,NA,TGTGCCAGCAGTGCCCGAGGGAGCTCCTACAATGAGCAGTTCTTC,CASSARGSSYNEQFF
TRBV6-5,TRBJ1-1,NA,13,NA,TGTGCCAGCAGGCCCCAGGGGATCACTGAAGCTTTCTTT,CASRPQGITEAFF
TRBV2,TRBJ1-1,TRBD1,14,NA,TGTGCCAGCAGGGAGACAGGGATGAACACTGAAGCTTTCTTT,CASRETGMNTEAFF
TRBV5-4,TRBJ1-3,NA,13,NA,TGTGCCAGCAGCTTGGCCGAAGGGGACACCATATATTTT,CASSLAEGDTIYF
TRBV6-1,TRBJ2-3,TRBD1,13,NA,TGTGCCAGCAGGATGGACAGGGGGAATACGCAGTATTTT,CASRMDRGNTQYF
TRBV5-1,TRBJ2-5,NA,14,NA,TGCGCCAGCAGCTCACTAGTGGACCAAGAGACCCAGTACTTC,CASSSLVDQETQYF
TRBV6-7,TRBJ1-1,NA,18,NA,TGTGCCAGCAGTTCCTTCCCTCGGGCTCCCTTCCGGGGGACTGAAGCTTTCTTT,CASSSFPRAPFRGTEAFF
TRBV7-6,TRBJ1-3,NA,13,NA,TGTGCCAGCAGCTTATCGGTCGGAAACACCATATATTTT,CASSLSVGNTIYF
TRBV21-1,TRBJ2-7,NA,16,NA,TGTGCCAGCAGCAGCGAGGGACCCGGGCAGGGGAACGAGCAGTACTTC,CASSSEGPGQGNEQYF
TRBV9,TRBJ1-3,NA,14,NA,TGTGCCAGCAGCGCAGGATTCTCTGGAAACACCATATATTTT,CASSAGFSGNTIYF
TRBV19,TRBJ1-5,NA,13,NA,TGTGCCAGTAGCCGGGATTGGAGTCTGCCCCAGCATTTT,CASSRDWSLPQHF
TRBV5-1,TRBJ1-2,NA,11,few,TGCGCCAGCAGGAGAGACTATGGCTACACCTTC,CASRRDYGYTF
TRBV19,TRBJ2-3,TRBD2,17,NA,TGTGCCAGTAGTCGACGGACTAGCGGAGGACACACAGATACGCAGTATTTT,CASSRRTSGGHTDTQYF
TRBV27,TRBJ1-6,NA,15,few,TGTGCCAGCCGGGCGGGCCGTGGGGGAGGGAGACCCCTCCACTTT,CASRAGRGGGRPLHF
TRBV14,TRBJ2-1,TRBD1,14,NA,TGTGCCAGCAGCCAAGACTCGGACAGGGCTAAGCAGTTCTTC,CASSQDSDRAKQFF
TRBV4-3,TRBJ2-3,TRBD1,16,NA,TGCGCCAGCAGCCAAGATACGGGACAGGGAACCGATGCGCAGTATTTT,CASSQDTGQGTDAQYF
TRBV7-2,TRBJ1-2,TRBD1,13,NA,TGTGCCAGCAGCCGTAACAGACAGGGTGGCTACACCTTC,CASSRNRQGGYTF
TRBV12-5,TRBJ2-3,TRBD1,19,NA,TGTGCTAGTGGTTTGGGAAGATGGACAGGGACGTTTTCGGCAGATACGCAGTATTTT,CASGLGRWTGTFSADTQYF
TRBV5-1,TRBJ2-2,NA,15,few,TGCGCCAGCACACCGGAGGCTTCGAACACCGGGGAGCTGTTTTTT,CASTPEASNTGELFF
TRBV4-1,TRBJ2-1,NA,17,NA,TGCGCCAGCACCGAAGAAGAGGAGCCCTACCCCGGGAATGAGCAGTTCTTC,CASTEEEEPYPGNEQFF
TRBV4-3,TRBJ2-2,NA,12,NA,TGCGCCAGCAGCCGATTCAGCGGGGAGCTGTTTTTT,CASSRFSGELFF
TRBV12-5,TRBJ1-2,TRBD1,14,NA,TGTGCTAGTGGCCGAGGGACAGAATCCTATGGCTACACCTTC,CASGRGTESYGYTF
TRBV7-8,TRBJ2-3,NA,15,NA,TGTGCCAGCAGATTTAGCAGAACTAGCACAGATACGCAGTATTTT,CASRFSRTSTDTQYF
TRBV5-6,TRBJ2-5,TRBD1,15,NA,TGTGCCAGCAGCTTGAATAGGGGGCCCCAAGAGACCCAGTACTTC,CASSLNRGPQETQYF
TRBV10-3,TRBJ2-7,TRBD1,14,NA,TGTGCCATCAGTGGGACAGGGGGATTATACGAGCAGTACTTC,CAISGTGGLYEQYF
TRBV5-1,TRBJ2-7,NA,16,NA,TGCGCCAGCAGATCACCTATGGGGGGGGCGGCCTACGAGCAGTACTTC,CASRSPMGGAAYEQYF
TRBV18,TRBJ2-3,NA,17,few,TGTGCCAGCTCAGATATAATGGACAGCTTGGGGACAGATACGCAGTATTTT,CASSDIMDSLGTDTQYF
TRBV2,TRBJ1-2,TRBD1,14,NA,TGTGCCAGCAGTCGAGGGACAGGGTTGTATGGCTACACCTTC,CASSRGTGLYGYTF
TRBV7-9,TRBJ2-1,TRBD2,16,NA,TGTGCCAGCAGCCGAACTAGCGGGAGCTCCTACAATGAGCAGTTCTTC,CASSRTSGSSYNEQFF
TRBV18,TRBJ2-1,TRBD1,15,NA,TGTGCCAGCTCATCAGGACAGGGGACATACAATGAGCAGTTCTTC,CASSSGQGTYNEQFF
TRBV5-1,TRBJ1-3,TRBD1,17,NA,TGCGCCAGCAGCTTGGCCGGGACAGGGGACCTTGGAAACACCATATATTTT,CASSLAGTGDLGNTIYF
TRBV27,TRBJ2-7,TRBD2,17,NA,TGTGCCAGCAGTTCACTCACACCGGGACTAACCCGCTGGGAGCAGTACTTC,CASSSLTPGLTRWEQYF
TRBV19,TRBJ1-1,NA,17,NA,TGTGCCAGTAGCACTGCCTGGGGAAAAGGGACAAACACTGAAGCTTTCTTT,CASSTAWGKGTNTEAFF
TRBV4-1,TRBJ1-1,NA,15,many,TGCGCCACCTCGAGGGCAGGAGGGCGGGGAACTGAAGCTTTCTTT,CATSRAGGRGTEAFF
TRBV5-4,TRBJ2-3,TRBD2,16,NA,TGTGCCAGCAGCTTTGGACTAGCGTATGGCACAGATACGCAGTATTTT,CASSFGLAYGTDTQYF
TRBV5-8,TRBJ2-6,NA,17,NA,TGTGCCAGCAGCTTTGGGCGGAGGGTCTCTGGGGCCAACGTCCTGACTTTC,CASSFGRRVSGANVLTF
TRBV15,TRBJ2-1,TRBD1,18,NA,TGTGCCACCAGCAGAGACTCAACCACAGGGGATTCCTACAATGAGCAGTTCTTC,CATSRDSTTGDSYNEQFF
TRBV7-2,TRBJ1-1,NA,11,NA,TGTGCCAGCAGCTCCCGTGTGGAAGCTTTCTTT,CASSSRVEAFF
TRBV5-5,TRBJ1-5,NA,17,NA,TGTGCCAGCAGCTTGTCCCCATCCGGAGGCAGCAATCAGCCCCAGCATTTT,CASSLSPSGGSNQPQHF
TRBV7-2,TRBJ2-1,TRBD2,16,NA,TGTGCCAGCAGCCAACTGGCGGGGGGGACCTACAATGAGCAGTTCTTC,CASSQLAGGTYNEQFF
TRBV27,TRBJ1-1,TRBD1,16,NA,TGTGCCAGCAGTCCCGGGACAGGGGGCCGAAACACTGAAGCTTTCTTT,CASSPGTGGRNTEAFF
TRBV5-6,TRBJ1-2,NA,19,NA,TGTGCCAGCAGCAAAGGGTTCCCGGGAGCCATCGAAACTAACTATGGCTACACCTTC,CASSKGFPGAIETNYGYTF
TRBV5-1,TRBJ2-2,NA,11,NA,TGCGCCAGCGTAGCCGGCGGGGAGCTGTTTTTT,CASVAGGELFF
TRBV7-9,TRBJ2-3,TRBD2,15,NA,TGTGCCAGCAGCGGGTCTAGCGGGAGCGCAGATACGCAGTATTTT,CASSGSSGSADTQYF
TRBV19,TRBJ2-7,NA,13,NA,TGTGCCAGTAGCCGGGACACTACCTACGAGCAGTACTTC,CASSRDTTYEQYF
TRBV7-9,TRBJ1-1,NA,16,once,TGTGCCAGCAGCTTACGGGCGGGCGCAATGAACACTGAAGCTTTCTTT,CASSLRAGAMNTEAFF
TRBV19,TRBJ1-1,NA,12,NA,TGTGCCAGTACCCTGGGGGCCTCGGGAGCTTTCTTT,CASTLGASGAFF
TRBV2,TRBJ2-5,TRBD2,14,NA,TGTGCCAGCAGAGCCGCGGGAGCTCGGGAGACCCAGTACTTC,CASRAAGARETQYF
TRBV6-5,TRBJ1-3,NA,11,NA,TGTGCCAGCAGTTACCTCGGCACCATATATTTT,CASSYLGTIYF
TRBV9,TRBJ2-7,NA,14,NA,TGTGCCAGCAGCTCGCAGACAGCCTCCTACGAGCAGTACTTC,CASSSQTASYEQYF
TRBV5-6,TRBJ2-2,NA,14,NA,TGTGCCAGCAGCTTTTCCTTGCGGACCGGGGAGCTGTTTTTT,CASSFSLRTGELFF
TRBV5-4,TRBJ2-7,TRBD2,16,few,TGTGCCAGCAGCTCGCGACTAGCGGGAGGAAATTACGAGCAGTACTTC,CASSSRLAGGNYEQYF
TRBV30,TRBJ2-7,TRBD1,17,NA,TGTGCCTGGAGTGTATTTCCCGGGACAGGGAGGGACTACGAGCAGTACTTC,CAWSVFPGTGRDYEQYF
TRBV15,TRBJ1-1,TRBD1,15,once,TGTGCCACCAGCAGATTGGGACAGGGCGGCACTGAAGCTTTCTTT,CATSRLGQGGTEAFF